This is a list of T cell receptor beta chains from one sample in a study of CD8+CD57+ T cells in acquired aplastic anemia. TCRdb re-called the reads with MiXCR, one entry per CDR3 protein. The sample has around 180,000 distinct CDR3 sequences, over 60% seen once. Sequenced: sorted CD4+, CD8+, or CD8+CD57+ T cells (not recorded which) from PBMCs. The receptor set was obtained from a human donor with severe aplastic anemia or a healthy control (not recorded which). Both conserved end residues are part of each CDR3. The order of the fields is V gene, J gene, CDR3 protein.

V gene: TRBV4-1; J gene: TRBJ2-7; CDR3 protein: CASSPETGLNYEQYF
V gene: TRBV15; J gene: TRBJ1-1; CDR3 protein: CATSRGRVLAFF
V gene: TRBV9; J gene: TRBJ2-3; CDR3 protein: CASSVAAGGTDTQYF
V gene: TRBV10-1; J gene: TRBJ1-3; CDR3 protein: CASSEVESGNTIYF
V gene: TRBV7-3; J gene: TRBJ2-6; CDR3 protein: CASSLQGAQGANVLTF
V gene: TRBV5-1; J gene: TRBJ1-2; CDR3 protein: CASSLNEGVGSGYTF
V gene: TRBV6-5; J gene: TRBJ1-2; CDR3 protein: CASRDSWYGYTF
V gene: TRBV15; J gene: TRBJ1-5; CDR3 protein: CTTSTTEDNQPQHF
V gene: TRBV25-1; J gene: TRBJ2-1; CDR3 protein: CASSTSGRAFRSNEQFF
V gene: TRBV7-9; J gene: TRBJ2-3; CDR3 protein: CASSLVGLAGTDTQYF
V gene: TRBV7-9; J gene: TRBJ2-7; CDR3 protein: CASSQTSGRAVYEQYF
V gene: TRBV6-5; J gene: TRBJ2-1; CDR3 protein: CASSAGGWEPQFF
V gene: TRBV29-1; J gene: TRBJ2-1; CDR3 protein: CSVKLADSYNEQFF
V gene: TRBV19; J gene: TRBJ1-3; CDR3 protein: CASSTRWGVFGNTIYF
V gene: TRBV19; J gene: TRBJ2-1; CDR3 protein: CASSAGGGYEQFF
V gene: TRBV2; J gene: TRBJ2-5; CDR3 protein: CASSGRGAETQYF
V gene: TRBV12-3/TRBV12-4; J gene: TRBJ1-1; CDR3 protein: CASRSGGWTEAFF
V gene: TRBV12-3/TRBV12-4; J gene: TRBJ1-1; CDR3 protein: CASSFGTSWNTEAFF
V gene: TRBV10-3; J gene: TRBJ2-7; CDR3 protein: CAIRRTGEAYEQYF
V gene: TRBV7-2; J gene: TRBJ1-3; CDR3 protein: CASSPRGGNTIYF
V gene: TRBV10-2; J gene: TRBJ2-7; CDR3 protein: CATLTSLTYEQYF
V gene: TRBV7-2; J gene: TRBJ1-1; CDR3 protein: CASRVSVQDTEAFF
V gene: TRBV10-1; J gene: TRBJ2-2; CDR3 protein: CASSRTGGPGELFF
V gene: TRBV5-4; J gene: TRBJ2-3; CDR3 protein: CASLSGSSRGDTQYF
V gene: TRBV2; J gene: TRBJ2-5; CDR3 protein: CASSEILGRTSGEETQYF
V gene: TRBV7-2; J gene: TRBJ1-2; CDR3 protein: CASSLVFGSQYGYTF
V gene: TRBV7-8; J gene: TRBJ2-7; CDR3 protein: CASRSGLAGYEQYF
V gene: TRBV2; J gene: TRBJ2-1; CDR3 protein: CASSRTSGRDEQFF
V gene: TRBV9; J gene: TRBJ2-7; CDR3 protein: CASSSLAREQYF